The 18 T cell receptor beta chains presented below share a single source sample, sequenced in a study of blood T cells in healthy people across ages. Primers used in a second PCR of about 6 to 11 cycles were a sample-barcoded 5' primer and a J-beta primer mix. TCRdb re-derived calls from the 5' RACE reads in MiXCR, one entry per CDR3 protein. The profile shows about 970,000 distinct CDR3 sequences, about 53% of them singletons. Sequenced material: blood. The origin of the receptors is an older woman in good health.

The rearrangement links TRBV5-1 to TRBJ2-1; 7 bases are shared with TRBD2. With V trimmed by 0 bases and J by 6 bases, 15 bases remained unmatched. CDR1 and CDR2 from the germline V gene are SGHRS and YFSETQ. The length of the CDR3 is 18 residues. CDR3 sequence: CASSLGFSGRVKTNEQFF. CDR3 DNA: TGCGCCAGCAGCTTGGGATTCAGTGGGAGGGTTAAGACCAATGAGCAGTTCTTC.

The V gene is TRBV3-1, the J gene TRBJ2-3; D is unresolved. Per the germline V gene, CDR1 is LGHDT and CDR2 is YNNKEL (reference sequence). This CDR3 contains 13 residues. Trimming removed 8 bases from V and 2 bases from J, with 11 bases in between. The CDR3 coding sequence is TGTGCCAGCGGACCGGCCCTCACAGATACGCAGTATTTT. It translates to CASGPALTDTQYF.

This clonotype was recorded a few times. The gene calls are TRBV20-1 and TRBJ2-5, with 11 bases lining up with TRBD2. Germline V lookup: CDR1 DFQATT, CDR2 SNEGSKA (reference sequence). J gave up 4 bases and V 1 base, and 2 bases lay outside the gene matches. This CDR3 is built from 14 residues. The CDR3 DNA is TGCAGTGCTAGAGCCGGACTAGCGGGAGAGACCCAGTACTTC. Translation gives CSARAGLAGETQYF.

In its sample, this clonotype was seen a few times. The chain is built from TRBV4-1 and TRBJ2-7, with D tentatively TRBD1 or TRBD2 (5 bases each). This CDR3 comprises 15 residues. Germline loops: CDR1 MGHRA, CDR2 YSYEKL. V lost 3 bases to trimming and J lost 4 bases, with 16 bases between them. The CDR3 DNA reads TGCGCCAGCAGCCACGACCGGGACGGACTTTACGAGCAGTACTTC. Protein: CASSHDRDGLYEQYF.

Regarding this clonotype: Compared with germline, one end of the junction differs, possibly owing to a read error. The CDR3 DNA reads as TGTGCCCGCAGCCTCGGACAGGGGGCATACGAGCAGTACTTC. This sequence encodes CARSLGQGAYEQYF. V and J are TRBV14 and TRBJ2-4; 11 bases are a match to TRBD1. Matching the DNA end better, TRBJ2-7 makes the J call doubtful. This CDR3 region has 14 residues. Germline CDR1 SGHDN, CDR2 FVKESK.

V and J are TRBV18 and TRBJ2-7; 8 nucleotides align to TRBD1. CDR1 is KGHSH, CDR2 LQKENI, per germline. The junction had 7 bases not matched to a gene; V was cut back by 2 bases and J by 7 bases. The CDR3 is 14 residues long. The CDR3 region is CASSPDSGGTEQYF. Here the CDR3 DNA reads TGTGCCAGCTCACCAGACTCAGGGGGCACTGAGCAGTACTTC.

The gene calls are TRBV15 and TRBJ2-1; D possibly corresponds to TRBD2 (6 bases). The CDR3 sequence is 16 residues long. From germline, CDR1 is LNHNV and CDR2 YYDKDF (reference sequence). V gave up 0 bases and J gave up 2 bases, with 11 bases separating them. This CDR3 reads CATSRETGATYNEQFF. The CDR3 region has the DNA TGTGCCACCAGCAGAGAGACGGGAGCTACCTACAATGAGCAGTTCTTC.

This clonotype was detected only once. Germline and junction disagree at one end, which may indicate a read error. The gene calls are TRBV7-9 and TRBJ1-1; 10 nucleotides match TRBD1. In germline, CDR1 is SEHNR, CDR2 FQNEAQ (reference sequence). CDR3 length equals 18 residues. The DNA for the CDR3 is TGTGCCAGCAGCTTATATATGCGACAGGGGGCAAGGAACACTAAAGCTTTCTTT. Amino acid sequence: CASSLYMRQGARNTKAFF.

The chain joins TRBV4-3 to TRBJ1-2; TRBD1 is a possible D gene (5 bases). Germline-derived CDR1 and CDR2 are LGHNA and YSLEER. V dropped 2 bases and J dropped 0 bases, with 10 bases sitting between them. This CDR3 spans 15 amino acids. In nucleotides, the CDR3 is TGCGCCAGCAGCCAATGGGGACTCGCTAACTATGGCTACACCTTC. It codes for CASSQWGLANYGYTF.

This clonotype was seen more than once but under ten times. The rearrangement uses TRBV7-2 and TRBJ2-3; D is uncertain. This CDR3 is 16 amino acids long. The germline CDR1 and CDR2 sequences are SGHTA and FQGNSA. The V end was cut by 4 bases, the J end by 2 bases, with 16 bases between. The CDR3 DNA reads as TGTGCCAGCAGCTCGCGCTCCCTCTACTCCACAGATACGCAGTATTTT. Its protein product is CASSSRSLYSTDTQYF.

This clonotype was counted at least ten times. In DNA form, the CDR3 reads TGCAGCGCCAATCGGGGCGGGAGCTTCGATACGCAGTATTTT. This encodes CSANRGGSFDTQYF. V and J are TRBV29-1 and TRBJ2-3; TRBD2 matches at 7 bases. CDR1 and CDR2 from the germline V gene are SQVTM and ANQGSEA. With 7 bases clipped from V and 6 bases from J, the junction kept 13 bases outside the gene matches. This CDR3 region has 14 residues.

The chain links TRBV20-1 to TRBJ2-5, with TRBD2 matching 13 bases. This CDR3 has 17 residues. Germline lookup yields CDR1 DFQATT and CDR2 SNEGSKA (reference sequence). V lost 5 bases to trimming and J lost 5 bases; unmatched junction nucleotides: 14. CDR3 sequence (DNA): TGCAGTGCTTTACGGTCACCTGGACTAGCGGGAGCCGAGACCCAGTACTTC. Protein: CSALRSPGLAGAETQYF.

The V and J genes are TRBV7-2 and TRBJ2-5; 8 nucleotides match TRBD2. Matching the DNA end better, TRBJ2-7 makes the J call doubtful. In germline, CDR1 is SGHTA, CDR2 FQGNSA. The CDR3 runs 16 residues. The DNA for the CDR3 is TGTGCCAGCAGCTTAGGGGTAGCGGGACTCACCTACGAGCAGTACTTC. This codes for CASSLGVAGLTYEQYF.

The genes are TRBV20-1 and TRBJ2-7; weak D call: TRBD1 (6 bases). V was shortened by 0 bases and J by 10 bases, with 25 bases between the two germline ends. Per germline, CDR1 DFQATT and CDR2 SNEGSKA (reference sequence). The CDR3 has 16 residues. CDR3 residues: CSARETGRRGKESQYF. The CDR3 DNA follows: TGCAGTGCTAGAGAGACAGGCCGCAGGGGTAAAGAGTCCCAGTACTTC.

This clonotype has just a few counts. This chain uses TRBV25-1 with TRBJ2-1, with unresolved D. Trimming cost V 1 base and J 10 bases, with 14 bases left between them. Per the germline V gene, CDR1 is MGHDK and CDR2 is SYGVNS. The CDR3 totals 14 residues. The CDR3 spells CASSELFAVGEQFF. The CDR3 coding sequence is TGTGCCAGCAGTGAATTGTTTGCGGTCGGGGAGCAGTTCTTC.

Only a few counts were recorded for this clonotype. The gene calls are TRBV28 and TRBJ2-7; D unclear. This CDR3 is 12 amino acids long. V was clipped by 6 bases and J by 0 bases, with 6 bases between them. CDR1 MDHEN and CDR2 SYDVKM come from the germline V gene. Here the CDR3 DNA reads TGTGCCAGCAGGCCAAACTCCTACGAGCAGTACTTC. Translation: CASRPNSYEQYF.

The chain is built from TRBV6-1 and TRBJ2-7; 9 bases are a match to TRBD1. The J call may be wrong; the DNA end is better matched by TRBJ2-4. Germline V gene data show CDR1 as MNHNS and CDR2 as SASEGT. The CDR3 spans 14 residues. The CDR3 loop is CASSAGTGRDIQYF. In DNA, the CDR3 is TGTGCCAGCAGTGCCGGGACAGGGCGAGACATTCAGTACTTC.

The CDR3 spells CASSTSRGGTDTQYF. CDR3 coding DNA: TGTGCCAGCAGTACCTCGCGAGGGGGCACAGATACGCAGTATTTT. The rearrangement links TRBV6-5 to TRBJ2-3; perhaps D is TRBD1 or TRBD2 (5 bases each). From germline, CDR1 is MNHEY and CDR2 SVGAGI. CDR3 length: 15 residues. Trimming pared 5 bases from V and 1 base from J, leaving 13 bases between.